These 6 T cell receptor beta chains originate from one sample sequenced in a study of breast tumors, draining lymph nodes, adjacent tissues. TCRdb re-called the multiplex PCR reads with MiXCR, one entry per CDR3 protein. The table lists 150,000 to 200,000 distinct CDR3 sequences, 25% to 40% of them singletons, with roughly 4.3% in the top ten. Axillary draining lymph nodes of breast cancer patients supplied the node samples. Sequencing was carried out using axillary lymph node tissue. The receptor source for this set is a female donor with breast cancer. Some clones in this sample may be carry-over from other donors' samples.

This clonotype was observed at least ten times. V usage is TRBV4-2 and J usage is TRBJ2-7, with 8 positions matching TRBD2. Germline CDR1 reads LGHNA; CDR2 reads YNFKEQ. The CDR3 totals 14 residues. V lost 1 base to trimming and J lost 2 bases; unmatched junction nucleotides: 1. The CDR3 sequence: CASSQAGGPYEQYF. The CDR3 DNA is TGTGCCAGCAGCCAAGCGGGAGGGCCCTACGAGCAGTACTTC.

This clonotype was recorded many times. V usage is TRBV2 and J usage is TRBJ2-7; D remains ambiguous. Germline lookup yields CDR1 SNHLY and CDR2 FYNNEI. This CDR3 is 13 amino acids long. V gave up 5 bases and J gave up 3 bases, with 11 bases separating them. The CDR3 loop reads CASSPQGFYEQYF. The CDR3 DNA reads as TGTGCCAGCAGTCCCCAAGGATTCTACGAGCAGTACTTC.

V is TRBV20-1 and J is TRBJ2-5; possibly TRBD1 or TRBD2 for D (6 bases each). V gave up 4 bases and J gave up 7 bases, with 22 bases separating them. This CDR3 has 15 amino acids. Germline V gene sequence: CDR1 DFQATT, CDR2 SNEGSKA (reference sequence). The CDR3 reads CSATQLGGPTSTQYF. The CDR3, as DNA: TGCAGTGCTACCCAACTCGGGGGCCCCACCTCGACCCAGTACTTC.

Regarding this clonotype: A read error is possible here, since a much larger clone lies one base away. The J gene is TRBJ2-7, the V gene TRBV5-6, with D maybe TRBD2 (6 bases). The V end lost 4 bases, the J end lost 3 bases, and 14 bases lay between the germline ends. This CDR3 region has 14 residues. Germline V gives CDR1 SGHDT, CDR2 YYEEEE. The CDR3 DNA sequence: TGTGCCAGCAGCATTCTAGCGACCGTCTACGAGCAGTACTTC. The encoded protein is CASSILATVYEQYF.

Remarks on this clonotype: The limits of the CDR3 on the DNA are not certain, so only TCRdb's listed CDR3 is given. The CDR3 protein is CASSSLLGTTVYEQYFGPGTIYF. This rearrangement joins TRBV2 to TRBJ1-3. The germline V gene encodes CDR1 SNHLY and CDR2 FYNNEI. The CDR3 extends over 23 residues, inclusive of both ends.

This clonotype has ten or more counts. The chain recombines TRBV6-6 with TRBJ2-7; D remains unclear. Per the germline V gene, CDR1 is MNHNY and CDR2 is SVGAGI (reference sequence). Trimming pared 3 bases from V and 5 bases from J, leaving 11 bases between. This CDR3 region has 13 residues. CDR3 coding DNA: TGTGCCAGCAGTTATACCGGGCGCGACGAGCAGTACTTC. It encodes CASSYTGRDEQYF.